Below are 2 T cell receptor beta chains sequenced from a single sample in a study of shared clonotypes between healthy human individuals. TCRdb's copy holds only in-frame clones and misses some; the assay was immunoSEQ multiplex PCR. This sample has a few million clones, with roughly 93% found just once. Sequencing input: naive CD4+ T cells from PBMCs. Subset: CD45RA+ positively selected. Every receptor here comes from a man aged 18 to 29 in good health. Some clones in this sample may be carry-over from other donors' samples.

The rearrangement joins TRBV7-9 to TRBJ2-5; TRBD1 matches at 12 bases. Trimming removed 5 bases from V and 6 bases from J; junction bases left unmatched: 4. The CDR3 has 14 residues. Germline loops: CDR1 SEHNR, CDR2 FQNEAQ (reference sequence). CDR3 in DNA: TGTGCCAGCAGCCCAGGGACAGGGGGCCAGACCCAGTACTTC. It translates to CASSPGTGGQTQYF. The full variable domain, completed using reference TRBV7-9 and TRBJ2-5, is DTGVSQNPRHKITKRGQNVTFRCDPISEHNRLYWYRQTLGQGPEFLTYFQNEAQLEKSRLLSDRFSAERPKGSFSTLEIQRTEQGDSAMYLCASSPGTGGQTQYFGPGTRLLVL.

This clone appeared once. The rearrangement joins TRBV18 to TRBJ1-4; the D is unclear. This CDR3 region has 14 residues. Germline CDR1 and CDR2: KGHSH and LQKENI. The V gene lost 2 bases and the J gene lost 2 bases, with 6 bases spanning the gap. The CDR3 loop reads CASSPRRTNEKLFF. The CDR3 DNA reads TGTGCCAGCTCACCAAGGCGGACTAATGAAAAACTGTTTTTT.